This T cell receptor beta chain was sequenced for a study of CD8 T cells in Susac syndrome. The CDR3 loop spans 11 amino acids. The V end was cut by 4 bases, the J end by 5 bases, with 6 bases between. CDR1 is LNHDA, CDR2 SQIVND, per germline (reference sequence). With random hexamers, reverse transcription was performed on about 0.5 to 1 ug of RNA. immunoSEQ multiplex PCR amplified TCR beta CDR3 across 54 Vbeta, 13 Jbeta. TCRdb analysed the immunoSEQ multiplex PCR reads with MiXCR anew, one entry per CDR3 protein. The sample shows about 150,000 distinct CDR3 sequences, about 94% of them seen only once.

V is TRBV19 and J is TRBJ2-7; D is perhaps TRBD2 (5 bases). The sequence came from a human donor with multiple sclerosis. The material sequenced was CD8+ T cells from PBMCs. The CDR3 sequence: CASSTGNEQYF. CDR3 coding DNA: TGTGCCAGTAGTACCGGGAACGAGCAGTACTTC.